A selection of T cell receptor beta chains follows, all from one sample in a study of T cell changes during pregnancy in multiple sclerosis. Generated by immunoSEQ multiplex PCR, the TCRdb table keeps only in-frame clones and is missing some. The top ten hold about 1.7% of the sample, which has approximately 97,000 clones, about nine tenths seen once. This material consisted of peripheral blood, taken after pregnancy. Receptors were obtained from a female donor in good health, enrolled as a control in a pregnancy study. Each CDR3 is given without its conserved first and last residue. The D gene is left open where the match is weak.

D	V	J	CDR3
TRBD2	TRBV4-3	TRBJ2-1	ASSQATSGSYNEQF
.	TRBV5-1	TRBJ1-6	ASSADSVSSYNSPLH
.	TRBV7-2	TRBJ2-1	ASRTLGSEQF
.	TRBV4-3	TRBJ2-6	ASSQEVAGSHSSGANVLT
.	TRBV7-9	TRBJ1-1	ASSQTRLANTEAF
TRBD2	TRBV5-5	TRBJ2-3	ASSLDILGLAVYTDTQY
TRBD2	TRBV15	TRBJ2-5	ATSRDSGVETQY
TRBD2	TRBV7-3	TRBJ2-1	ASSPLGLAGEYNEQF
.	TRBV6-4	TRBJ2-2	ASSVEGNTGELF
TRBD1	TRBV7-8	TRBJ2-4	ASSLEGQGQT
TRBD2	TRBV7-2	TRBJ2-7	ASSRRGGRGEQY
.	TRBV19	TRBJ1-4	ASSMSDNLEKLF
.	TRBV7-2	TRBJ1-2	ASSFQGNYGYT
.	TRBV7-6	TRBJ1-5	ASSLGGLYSNQPQH
.	TRBV28	TRBJ1-3	ASSLYGDTIY
.	TRBV4-3	TRBJ2-1	ASSQEGQGKYNEQF
TRBD1	TRBV11-2	TRBJ2-7	ATSPTGEPYEQY
.	TRBV11-3	TRBJ2-1	ASSPPGLGHNEQF
TRBD1	TRBV18	TRBJ2-1	ASSPTETGVFYNEQF
.	TRBV19	TRBJ2-1	ASRPNGGTNEQF
TRBD1	TRBV28	TRBJ1-2	ASSWTGAYGYT
TRBD2	TRBV6-1	TRBJ2-2	ASTSGGSGTGELF
.	TRBV5-8	TRBJ2-5	ASSLSVQRVIEETQY
.	TRBV2	TRBJ2-5	ASTPGATQY
TRBD1	TRBV5-1	TRBJ1-2	ASSLKTGGGNYGYT
.	TRBV12-5	TRBJ1-1	ASGLGQKAF
.	TRBV7-6	TRBJ1-4	ASSYGRRGEKLF
.	TRBV6-6	TRBJ1-1	ASSYSGDGYEAF
TRBD2	TRBV18	TRBJ2-3	ASSPLASGGTSTDTQY
TRBD1	TRBV19	TRBJ2-7	ASSISGGAAYEQY
.	TRBV7-2	TRBJ1-5	ASSLDGGVNQPQH
TRBD1	TRBV11-3	TRBJ2-1	ASSLEGQGAGEQF
TRBD1	TRBV19	TRBJ1-2	ASSMGGGQGRGYT
.	TRBV4-3	TRBJ1-1	ASSPEVGSGEAF
.	TRBV7-9	TRBJ2-2	ASSRYAGELF
TRBD1	TRBV2	TRBJ1-1	ASTPRRTGMNTEAF
TRBD2	TRBV5-6	TRBJ2-2	ASSPGGTGELF
.	TRBV11-2	TRBJ2-2	ASSGRMNTGELF
TRBD2	TRBV4-2	TRBJ2-1	ASSQTTSGVYNEQF
.	TRBV5-5	TRBJ2-1	ASSRDPGYNEQF
TRBD1	TRBV27	TRBJ1-2	ASSFGQADYGYT
.	TRBV7-9	TRBJ1-2	ASSRIPDSDGYT
.	TRBV7-2	TRBJ1-4	ASSLPGRTNEKLF